Following are 4 T cell receptor beta chains from one sample sequenced in a study of CD8+ T cells in alopecia areata (dated by TCRdb to about 2018). Libraries came from the immunoSEQ multiplex PCR assay. To provide template for TCR sequencing, every sample had RNA extracted and reverse transcribed into cDNA. As stored in TCRdb, this immuneACCESS dataset retains in-frame rearrangements with V and J assigned. A fraction of the clones does not appear; measured against another copy, unresolved V genes explain less than half of the discrepancy, and the remainder lacks a known reason. Across this sample there are tens of thousands of clones, with 55% to 75% seen only once. The top ten clones comprise roughly 15% of the sample. The time point label of this sample denotes: baseline before oral tofacitinib. This specimen consisted of CD8+ T cells sorted from blood, obtained at week 0. Source of these receptors: a human donor with alopecia areata.

The CDR3 sequence is CASSPGQVQSPASGYTF. CDR3 bases: TGTGCCAGCAGCCCAGGACAGGTTCAATCCCCGGCAAGTGGCTACACCTTC. The rearrangement uses TRBV5-6 and TRBJ1-2; the match to TRBD1 covers 7 bases. CDR1 SGHDT and CDR2 YYEEEE come from the germline V gene. With 4 bases clipped from V and 7 bases from J, the junction kept 19 bases outside the gene matches. The CDR3 has 17 residues.

CDR3 sequence: CASSLGTNYGYTF. In DNA, the CDR3 is TGTGCCAGCAGTTTAGGAACGAACTATGGCTACACCTTC. The chain is built from TRBV27 and TRBJ1-2; no clear D. The CDR3 spans 13 residues. Germline V gene data show CDR1 as MNHEY and CDR2 as SMNVEV (reference sequence). Trimming took 2 bases from V and 2 from J, leaving 6 bases between them.

This clone has just one count. The gene calls are TRBV7-9 and TRBJ2-7; D uncertain. The CDR3 sequence is 13 residues long. Looked up from germline, CDR1 is SEHNR and CDR2 is FQNEAQ (reference sequence). The V gene lost 4 bases and the J gene lost 0 bases, with 7 bases spanning the gap. The CDR3, as DNA: TGTGCCAGCAGCTCTGACGGCTCCTACGAGCAGTACTTC. It encodes CASSSDGSYEQYF.

In its sample, this clone was seen a few times. The chain has TRBV27 and TRBJ2-2; D gene ambiguous. Germline CDR1 MNHEY, CDR2 SMNVEV (reference sequence). CDR3 size: 11 residues. V lost 7 bases to trimming and J lost 9 bases, with 9 bases between them. CDR3 sequence: CASKGSWELFF. The CDR3 DNA reads as TGTGCCAGCAAGGGCAGCTGGGAGCTGTTTTTT.